The 9 T cell receptor beta chains below were found in one sample sequenced in a study of shared clonotypes between healthy human individuals. Produced via immunoSEQ multiplex PCR; TCRdb's table is partial and in-frame only. The table lists approximately 2.3 million clones, roughly 93% of them singletons. Sequenced: naive CD4+ T cells from PBMCs. Subset meaning: CD45RA+ positively selected. These receptor sequences come from a man aged 18 to 35 in good health. Some clones in this sample may be carry-over from other donors' samples.

This clone has only one observation. This chain uses TRBV4-2 with TRBJ2-3; the match to TRBD2 covers 11 bases. Germline CDR1 is LGHNA and CDR2 is YNFKEQ. There are 16 residues in the CDR3. Trimming at V came to 5 bases and at J to 4 bases, leaving 8 bases not matched to a gene. CDR3 sequence: CASSYLSGRAADTQYF. CDR3 coding DNA: TGTGCCAGCAGCTACCTTAGCGGGAGGGCAGCAGATACGCAGTATTTT.

This sequence joins TRBV30 and TRBJ2-1, with 8 bases fitting TRBD2. Germline V lookup: CDR1 GTSNPN, CDR2 SVGIG (reference sequence). Trimming at V came to 2 bases and at J to 0 bases, leaving 6 bases not matched to a gene. This CDR3 is 16 amino acids long. Written as DNA, the CDR3 is TGTGCCTGGAGTATTTTAAGCGGGAGCTCCTACAATGAGCAGTTCTTC. Its translation: CAWSILSGSSYNEQFF.

The CDR3 coding sequence is TGTGCCAGCAGCTCCTCTAGGACAGGGAGCGATGAGCAGTTCTTC. Amino acids: CASSSSRTGSDEQFF. The rearrangement links TRBV6-1 to TRBJ2-1; TRBD1 matches 8 bases. This CDR3 contains 15 residues. Germline V gene sequence: CDR1 MNHNS, CDR2 SASEGT. V gave up 6 bases and J gave up 8 bases; unmatched junction bases: 12.

This rearrangement joins TRBV15 to TRBJ2-7; D unresolved. This CDR3 comprises 15 residues. V gave up 1 base and J gave up 3 bases, with 13 bases separating them. CDR1 LNHNV and CDR2 YYDKDF come from the germline V gene (reference sequence). The CDR3 bases are TGTGCCACCAGCAGAGTGGGTCAATCGAACTACGAGCAGTACTTC. Amino acid sequence: CATSRVGQSNYEQYF.

J is TRBJ1-5 and V is TRBV2, with a possible D match to TRBD1 (6 bases). Germline V gene data show CDR1 as SNHLY and CDR2 as FYNNEI. Trimming stripped 5 bases from V and 6 bases from J, with 11 bases between. The CDR3 sequence is 13 residues long. The CDR3 DNA follows: TGTGCCAGCAGTAACAGGGCTGGTCAGCCCCAGCATTTT. As protein: CASSNRAGQPQHF.

The chain recombines TRBV19 with TRBJ1-1; D remains ambiguous. Germline lookup yields CDR1 LNHDA and CDR2 SQIVND (reference sequence). The CDR3 sequence is 14 residues long. Trimming took off 1 base at V and 5 bases at J, with 11 bases between the two ends. The CDR3 here is CASSIASIKTEAFF. CDR3 nucleotide sequence: TGTGCCAGTAGTATAGCGTCGATAAAGACTGAAGCTTTCTTT.

This clone appeared a single time. The V call is TRBV30, the J call TRBJ1-1, with TRBD1 matching over 8 bases. V lost 5 bases to trimming and J lost 0 bases; unmatched junction nucleotides: 5. Germline CDR1 and CDR2: GTSNPN and SVGIG (reference sequence). The CDR3 sequence is 14 residues long. CDR3 sequence (DNA): TGTGCCTGGGAGACAGGGGCCATGAACACTGAAGCTTTCTTT. Translating gives CAWETGAMNTEAFF.

The chain has TRBV6-6 and TRBJ1-1; D not resolved. Germline CDR1 MNHNY, CDR2 SVGAGI (reference sequence). The CDR3 is 13 residues long. V lost 7 bases, J lost 5 bases, and 14 bases lay in between. CDR3 residues: CASMDGAITEAFF. The CDR3 DNA sequence: TGTGCCAGCATGGACGGAGCTATTACTGAAGCTTTCTTT.

This clone was recorded once. This sequence joins TRBV28 and TRBJ2-5, with D tentatively TRBD2 (5 bases). There are 13 residues in the CDR3. The V gene lost 5 bases and the J gene lost 7 bases, with 14 bases spanning the gap. Germline assignment: CDR1 MDHEN and CDR2 SYDVKM. The CDR3 sequence is CASSRGPGRTQYF. CDR3 bases: TGTGCCAGCAGTAGAGGACCGGGAAGGACCCAGTACTTC. Full variable domain (missing parts from reference TRBV28 and TRBJ2-5): DVKVTQSSRYLVKRTGEKVFLECVQDMDHENMFWYRQDPGLGLRLIYFSYDVKMKEKGDIPEGYSVSREKKERFSLILESASTNQTSMYLCASSRGPGRTQYFGPGTRLLVL.